The rows below give T cell receptor beta chains drawn from one sample of a study of T-cell memory formation after mild COVID-19. TCRdb passed the 5' RACE reads through MiXCR, listing each CDR3 protein once. The data hold about 350,000 distinct CDR3 sequences, with around 28% observed a single time. Sequencing used PBMCs or a T cell subset sorted from them (not recorded which). The origin of the receptors is an adult woman who had mild COVID-19 (a few samples of this study predate the infection). Cell type and time point are not known. CDR3s include the opening cysteine and the closing phenylalanine or tryptophan. D genes are given only for firm matches. Rows give clone size only sometimes, using once, few, many, or a class for an expanded clone.

CDR3aa,CDR3nt,j_gene,abundance,v_gene,d_gene
CASSPQGAGFTDTQYF,TGTGCCAGCAGTCCTCAGGGTGCGGGTTTCACAGATACGCAGTATTTT,TRBJ2-3,few,TRBV7-2,-
CASSPDSTSSYEQYF,TGTGCCAGCAGCCCGGACAGTACGAGCTCCTACGAGCAGTACTTC,TRBJ2-7,few,TRBV7-9,-
CSVIAGRGDGYNEQFF,TGCAGCGTTATCGCTGGAAGAGGTGATGGGTACAATGAGCAGTTCTTC,TRBJ2-1,few,TRBV29-1,-
CASSRRGSDEQYF,TGTGCCAGTAGTAGGAGGGGCAGCGACGAGCAGTACTTC,TRBJ2-7,few,TRBV19,-
CAWGQGKSSTNEKLFF,TGTGCCTGGGGACAGGGAAAAAGTTCAACTAATGAAAAACTGTTTTTT,TRBJ1-4,few,TRBV30,TRBD1
CASSQDFGWGTQETQYF,TGCGCCAGCAGCCAAGATTTCGGGTGGGGCACCCAAGAGACCCAGTACTTC,TRBJ2-5,few,TRBV4-3,-
CASSLEDSTYEQYF,TGCGCCAGCAGCTTGGAGGACAGTACCTACGAGCAGTACTTC,TRBJ2-7,few,TRBV5-1,-
CASSLVSGAKDTQYF,TGTGCCAGCAGCTTAGTATCGGGAGCAAAAGATACGCAGTATTTT,TRBJ2-3,-,TRBV7-9,-
CASSRAGEGGELFF,TGTGCCAGCAGCCGGGCAGGGGAGGGCGGGGAGCTGTTTTTT,TRBJ2-2,-,TRBV4-2,-
CASSQSGFGETQYF,TGTGCCAGCAGTCAGAGCGGGTTTGGTGAGACCCAGTACTTC,TRBJ2-5,few,TRBV27,-
CASSLGESGEETQYF,TGTGCCAGCAGCTTAGGAGAGTCAGGGGAAGAGACCCAGTACTTC,TRBJ2-5,-,TRBV13,-
CASGLAGYEQYF,TGTGCCTCCGGACTAGCGGGGTACGAGCAGTACTTC,TRBJ2-7,-,TRBV6-6,TRBD2
CAISEDAGAYNEQFF,TGTGCCATCAGCGAGGACGCAGGAGCCTACAATGAGCAGTTCTTC,TRBJ2-1,-,TRBV10-3,-
CASSPDGTNYGYTF,TGTGCCAGCAGCCCGGACGGAACTAACTATGGCTACACCTTC,TRBJ1-2,-,TRBV7-6,-
CASSFTLSTDTQYF,TGTGCCAGCAGCTTCACCCTCAGCACAGATACGCAGTATTTT,TRBJ2-3,few,TRBV7-2,-
CASSVQDSVGYNEQFF,TGCGCCAGCAGCGTCCAGGACAGCGTAGGGTACAATGAGCAGTTCTTC,TRBJ2-1,-,TRBV5-1,-